A single sample gave rise to the 14 T cell receptor beta chains below, sequenced in a study of blood T cell repertoires in COVID-19. Sequenced by immunoSEQ multiplex PCR; TCRdb stores in-frame clones only, minus some. The data show tens of thousands of clones, 89% seen once. Sequenced material: peripheral blood. These receptors came from a middle-aged man with COVID-19, enrolled during active disease.

This chain connects TRBV7-9 to TRBJ1-5; D possibly corresponds to TRBD1 (5 bases). The germline V gene has CDR1 SEHNR and CDR2 FQNEAQ (reference sequence). This CDR3 has 15 amino acids. The germline V and J ends were trimmed by 3 bases and 0 bases, with 9 bases remaining between them. This CDR3 reads CASSFDSYSNQPQHF. CDR3 DNA sequence: TGTGCCAGCAGCTTCGACAGCTATAGCAATCAGCCCCAGCATTTT.

The V and J genes are TRBV5-1 and TRBJ2-7; D unclear. CDR1 and CDR2 (germline): SGHRS, YFSETQ. This CDR3 has 13 residues. V dropped 0 bases and J dropped 7 bases, with 11 bases sitting between them. For the CDR3, the DNA is TGCGCCAGCAGCTTGGCCCCCCTCGGGGAGCAGTACTTC. Translating gives CASSLAPLGEQYF.

The chain joins TRBV9 to TRBJ1-2; weak D call: TRBD1 (6 bases). This CDR3 spans 14 amino acids. Trimming cost V 0 bases and J 2 bases, with 8 bases left between them. In germline, CDR1 is SGDLS, CDR2 YYNGEE. In DNA, the CDR3 is TGTGCCAGCAGCGTAGGGGACAAGAACTATGGCTACACCTTC. Translation gives CASSVGDKNYGYTF.

CDR3 nucleotide sequence: TGCGCCAGCAGCCAAGATCACGGGGACTATGGCTACACCTTC. It is translated as CASSQDHGDYGYTF. The rearrangement uses TRBV4-1 and TRBJ1-2; no definite D call. Trimming pared 0 bases from V and 3 bases from J, leaving 8 bases between. The CDR3 extends over 14 amino acids. Germline CDR1 is MGHRA and CDR2 is YSYEKL.

V and J are TRBV20-1 and TRBJ1-5; 8 bases fit TRBD1. The CDR3 sequence is 13 residues long. Germline CDR1 is DFQATT and CDR2 is SNEGSKA (reference sequence). V lost 3 bases, J lost 4 bases, and 2 bases stayed unmatched. CDR3 loop: CSASGQGNQPQHF. CDR3 DNA sequence: TGCAGTGCTAGTGGACAGGGAAATCAGCCCCAGCATTTT.

The V call is TRBV5-4, the J call TRBJ1-2; TRBD1 is a possible D gene (6 bases). The CDR3 covers 15 residues. CDR1 and CDR2 (germline): SGHNT, YYREEE (reference sequence). With 0 bases removed from V and 4 bases from J, the gap between germline ends came to 13 bases. Written as DNA, the CDR3 is TGTGCCAGCAGCTTGGATCTTGGGGGCGTCTATGGCTACACCTTC. It yields the protein CASSLDLGGVYGYTF.

This chain joins TRBV3-1 (or the pseudogene TRBV3-2) and TRBJ1-3; the D gene is possibly TRBD1 (6 bases). This CDR3 contains 15 residues. The V end was cut by 2 bases, the J end by 2 bases, with 10 bases between. Germline V CDR1 and CDR2: LGHDT, YNNKEL (reference sequence). The CDR3 region has the DNA TGTGCCAGCAGCCAAACCAGGGGACCTGGAAACACCATATATTTT. This encodes CASSQTRGPGNTIYF.

This chain uses TRBV29-1 with TRBJ1-3; a weak D match, TRBD1 (5 bases). Trimming pared 2 bases from V and 0 bases from J, leaving 8 bases between. The CDR3 consists of 14 residues. CDR1 and CDR2 (germline): SQVTM, ANQGSEA. CDR3 protein: CSVELGPSGNTIYF. CDR3 sequence (DNA): TGCAGCGTTGAATTGGGGCCCTCTGGAAACACCATATATTTT. Full variable domain (outside the CDR3, taken from reference TRBV29-1 and TRBJ1-3): SAVISQKPSRDICQRGTSLTIQCQVDSQVTMMFWYRQQPGQSLTLIATANQGSEATYESGFVIDKFPISRPNLTFSTLTVSNMSPEDSSIYLCSVELGPSGNTIYFGEGSWLTVV.

This clone was seen only once. V is TRBV5-5 and J is TRBJ1-2; 8 nucleotides agree with TRBD1. Germline CDR1 reads SGHKS; CDR2 reads YYEKEE (reference sequence). This CDR3 region has 15 residues. Losses at the gene ends were 4 bases for V and 4 bases for J; bases not matched to a gene: 9. The CDR3 DNA follows: TGTGCCAGCAGCCCGACCGGAGACAGGGGCTATGGCTACACCTTC. Its translation is CASSPTGDRGYGYTF. The full variable domain, in which reference TRBV5-5 and TRBJ1-2 provide the parts outside the CDR3, is DAGVTQSPTHLIKTRGQQVTLRCSPISGHKSVSWYQQVLGQGPQFIFQYYEKEERGRGNFPDRFSARQFPNYSSELNVNALLLGDSALYLCASSPTGDRGYGYTFGSGTRLTVV.

The V call is TRBV11-3, the J call TRBJ1-5, with D perhaps TRBD1 (5 bases). The CDR3 is made up of 17 amino acids. V lost 10 bases to trimming and J lost 2 bases, with 24 bases between them. CDR1 is SGHNT, CDR2 YENEEA, per germline. The CDR3 DNA sequence: TGTGCCACCCCTAAGGGGATAGGAGGGTGTGGCAATCAGCCCCAGCATTTT. This sequence encodes CATPKGIGGCGNQPQHF.

J is TRBJ1-1 and V is TRBV5-4; possibly TRBD1 for D (6 bases). Trimming cost V 3 bases and J 7 bases, with 16 bases left between them. The V gene's germline CDR1 is SGHNT and CDR2 YYREEE (reference sequence). The CDR3 is made up of 14 amino acids. CDR3 sequence (DNA): TGTGCCAGCAGCTCTCCTGGGGGCAGAAATGAAGCTTTCTTT. Translated, it gives CASSSPGGRNEAFF. Full variable domain (missing parts from reference TRBV5-4 and TRBJ1-1): ETGVTQSPTHLIKTRGQQVTLRCSSQSGHNTVSWYQQALGQGPQFIFQYYREEENGRGNFPPRFSGLQFPNYSSELNVNALELDDSALYLCASSSPGGRNEAFFGQGTRLTVV.

The chain uses TRBV6-4 and TRBJ1-6; TRBD1 is a possible D gene (5 bases). CDR1 MRHNA and CDR2 SNTAGT come from the germline V gene. This CDR3 has 13 residues. CDR3 sequence (DNA): TGTGCTATAGACCGACAGCAGAATTCACCCCTCCACTTT. This sequence encodes CAIDRQQNSPLHF.

The genes are TRBV24-1 and TRBJ1-4; weak D call: TRBD1 (6 bases). The CDR3 length is 13 residues. Germline assignment: CDR1 KGHDR and CDR2 SFDVKD. Trimming removed 6 bases from V and 8 bases from J, with 12 bases in between. The CDR3 is CATSTGLQEKLFF. The CDR3 DNA sequence: TGTGCCACCAGTACAGGGTTGCAGGAAAAACTGTTTTTT.

V and J are TRBV6-5 and TRBJ2-2, with D unresolved. The germline V gene encodes CDR1 MNHEY and CDR2 SVGAGI. The CDR3 covers 12 residues. The V and J ends lost 4 bases and 4 bases respectively, with 4 bases between them. The CDR3: CASSSGTGELFF. CDR3 DNA: TGTGCCAGCAGTTCAGGCACCGGGGAGCTGTTTTTT.